Each of the 26 T cell receptor beta chains below was sequenced from the same sample in a study of blood T cell repertoires in COVID-19. Sequencing used immunoSEQ multiplex PCR; TCRdb keeps in-frame clones, though not all of them. The sample holds about 330,000 clones; around 89% are singletons and the top ten take 3.5% to 4%. The sample taken for sequencing was peripheral blood. These TCRs come from a woman in her forties or fifties with active or convalescent COVID-19.

This clone appeared once. This same CDR3 is encoded by further DNA sequences in the sample. The chain has TRBV6-5 and TRBJ2-7, with 10 bases matching TRBD1. This CDR3 has 14 amino acids. Per the germline V gene, CDR1 is MNHEY and CDR2 is SVGAGI. V was clipped by 6 bases and J by 4 bases; unmatched bases: 6. The CDR3 here is CASSRPGQGYEQYF. The DNA for the CDR3 is TGTGCCAGCAGCAGACCGGGACAGGGGTACGAGCAGTACTTC.

The chain is built from TRBV9 and TRBJ2-2; tentative D call: TRBD2 (5 bases). Per the germline V gene, CDR1 is SGDLS and CDR2 is YYNGEE. Between the trimmed V and J ends, which lost 0 bases and 1 base, there was a span of 7 bases. The CDR3 runs to 15 residues. CDR3 residues: CASSVAGKNTGELFF. The CDR3 region has the DNA TGTGCCAGCAGCGTAGCGGGGAAGAACACCGGGGAGCTGTTTTTT.

The chain is built from TRBV12-5 and TRBJ1-4; D gene ambiguous. V was shortened by 0 bases and J by 7 bases, with 15 bases between the two germline ends. CDR3 length: 16 amino acids. Germline-derived CDR1 and CDR2 are LGHNT and FRNRAP. CDR3 protein: CASGLVRGGLLEKLFF. The CDR3 DNA sequence: TGTGCTAGTGGTTTGGTACGGGGAGGGCTACTTGAAAAACTGTTTTTT.

The chain combines TRBV24-1 with TRBJ1-2; D gene unclear. Germline V gives CDR1 KGHDR, CDR2 SFDVKD. Trimming cost V 5 bases and J 6 bases, with 24 bases left between them. This CDR3 region has 17 residues. Written as DNA, the CDR3 is TGTGCCACCAGTGCTTCTCCCGCAGAAGAAGTCCTTCATGGCTACACCTTC. It translates to CATSASPAEEVLHGYTF.

The V and J genes are TRBV28 and TRBJ2-5; 7 bases are shared with TRBD1. CDR3 size: 12 residues. After removal of 5 bases from V and 4 bases from J, the junction contained 1 base not matched to a gene. The V gene's germline CDR1 is MDHEN and CDR2 SYDVKM. The CDR3, as DNA: TGTGCCAGCAGTAGACAGGGAGAGACCCAGTACTTC. Its translation: CASSRQGETQYF.

The J gene is TRBJ1-3, the V gene TRBV27; unclear D gene. CDR3 size: 15 residues. Per germline, CDR1 MNHEY and CDR2 SMNVEV (reference sequence). Trimming left V 6 bases short and J 0 bases short, with 12 bases between. The DNA of the CDR3 is TGTGCCAGCAGGGAGACTGAATTCTCTGGAAACACCATATATTTT. Amino acid sequence: CASRETEFSGNTIYF.

The chain is built from TRBV27 and TRBJ2-7; 12 nucleotides align to TRBD1. The CDR3 extends over 17 amino acids. Germline V gene lookup returns CDR1 MNHEY and CDR2 SMNVEV (reference sequence). V lost 5 bases, J lost 0 bases, and 8 bases stayed unmatched. The DNA for the CDR3 is TGTGCCAGCAGTCCACCCCCGGGACAGGGGGCCTCCTACGAGCAGTACTTC. Translation: CASSPPPGQGASYEQYF.

V and J are TRBV12-5 and TRBJ1-2, with unresolved D. Deletions cut 4 bases from V and 1 base from J, with 7 bases between. The CDR3 spans 13 residues. Germline assignment: CDR1 LGHNT and CDR2 FRNRAP. The CDR3 nucleotides are TGTGCTAGTGGTTCCAAGAGTAACTATGGCTACACCTTC. Its protein product is CASGSKSNYGYTF.

The chain uses TRBV24-1 and TRBJ2-3; a weak D match, TRBD1 (6 bases). Germline assignment: CDR1 KGHDR and CDR2 SFDVKD. The CDR3 spans 17 residues. V lost 4 bases and J lost 1, with 17 bases in between. The CDR3 DNA follows: TGTGCCACCAGTGACTCCACTCCAGGGGCTGGCACAGATACGCAGTATTTT. This translates into CATSDSTPGAGTDTQYF.

The chain links TRBV5-1 to TRBJ1-6, with D unresolved. The CDR3 is made up of 15 amino acids. Trimming cost V 1 base and J 5 bases, with 10 bases left between them. Germline-derived CDR1 and CDR2 are SGHRS and YFSETQ. In nucleotides, the CDR3 is TGCGCCAGCAGCTTGAACGGGATCAATAATTCACCCCTCCACTTT. Amino acids: CASSLNGINNSPLHF.

The chain uses TRBV30 and TRBJ2-7; 13 positions agree with TRBD2. The germline gives CDR1 GTSNPN, CDR2 SVGIG (reference sequence). The V and J ends lost 3 bases and 7 bases, in that order; junction bases with no gene match: 9. The CDR3 spans 15 residues. The CDR3 DNA follows: TGTGCCTGGAGCCCACTAGCGGGAGGGCCTGGAGAGCAGTACTTC. Encoded protein: CAWSPLAGGPGEQYF.

V and J are TRBV11-2 and TRBJ1-6, with 7 positions matching TRBD1. The CDR3 is made up of 17 amino acids. Germline CDR1 is SGHAT and CDR2 is FQNNGV. Trimming cost V 4 bases and J 5 bases; bases outside gene matches: 11. The CDR3 sequence is CASSSLPGTENNSPLHF. DNA for the CDR3: TGTGCCAGCAGCTCACTCCCCGGGACAGAGAATAATTCACCCCTCCACTTT.

The V call is TRBV29-1, the J call TRBJ1-1; tentative D call: TRBD1 (6 bases). Trimming pared 4 bases from V and 5 bases from J, leaving 8 bases between. The CDR3 is 11 amino acids. Germline lookup yields CDR1 SQVTM and CDR2 ANQGSEA. DNA of the CDR3: TGCAGCGTTGCCAGGGGTACTGAAGCTTTCTTT. Its protein product is CSVARGTEAFF.

About this clone itself: This sample also contains other DNA sequences that code for the same CDR3. The chain joins TRBV5-1 to TRBJ1-2, with D tentatively TRBD1 (6 bases). CDR1 is SGHRS and CDR2 is YFSETQ in the germline V gene. The CDR3 consists of 13 residues. Trimming took 4 bases from V and 2 from J, leaving 9 bases between them. CDR3 amino acids: CASSLDSNYGYTF. The CDR3 nucleotides are TGCGCCAGCAGCCTGGACAGCAACTATGGCTACACCTTC. The complete variable domain, with remaining parts taken from reference TRBV5-1 and TRBJ1-2, reads KAGVTQTPRYLIKTRGQQVTLSCSPISGHRSVSWYQQTPGQGLQFLFEYFSETQRNKGNFPGRFSGRQFSNSRSEMNVSTLELGDSALYLCASSLDSNYGYTFGSGTRLTVV.

The chain has TRBV27 and TRBJ1-4; D uncertain. Trimming removed 4 bases at V and 5 bases at J, with 14 bases between. The CDR3 sequence is 15 residues long. The germline CDR1 and CDR2 sequences are MNHEY and SMNVEV (reference sequence). CDR3 protein: CASSSRLLANEKLFF. The CDR3 DNA is TGTGCCAGCAGTTCCCGACTTTTGGCAAATGAAAAACTGTTTTTT. Based on the CDR3 plus reference TRBV27 and TRBJ1-4, the full variable domain is EAQVTQNPRYLITVTGKKLTVTCSQNMNHEYMSWYRQDPGLGLRQIYYSMNVEVTDKGDVPEGYKVSRKEKRNFPLILESPSPNQTSLYFCASSSRLLANEKLFFGSGTQLSVL.

The genes are TRBV6-2 or TRBV6-3 and TRBJ1-5; TRBD1 is a possible D gene (5 bases). The CDR3 is 17 residues long. V shed 2 bases and J shed 0 bases, with 14 bases lying between them. CDR1 is MNHEY, CDR2 SVGEGT, per germline. The CDR3 sequence: CASSYLRVGGSNQPQHF. The CDR3 nucleotides read TGTGCCAGCAGTTACCTCAGGGTGGGGGGTAGCAATCAGCCCCAGCATTTT.

This clone came up once. The chain employs TRBV5-1 and TRBJ2-1, with D perhaps matching TRBD2 (6 bases). Germline V CDR1 and CDR2: SGHRS, YFSETQ. V was clipped by 3 bases and J by 9 bases, with 19 bases between them. The CDR3 runs to 15 residues. The CDR3 region is CASSSGTLSHREQFF. The CDR3 bases are TGCGCCAGCAGCTCCGGGACTTTATCTCACCGTGAGCAGTTCTTC.

This chain links TRBV7-2 with TRBJ1-1, with 10 positions matching TRBD1. The germline V gene has CDR1 SGHTA and CDR2 FQGNSA. The CDR3 contains 14 residues. V dropped 4 bases and J dropped 1; count of bases not matched to a gene: 0. The CDR3 protein is CASSWTGGNTEAFF. CDR3 bases: TGTGCCAGCAGCTGGACAGGGGGGAACACTGAAGCTTTCTTT.

In the case of this clone: This specimen includes other DNA sequences encoding the same CDR3. The chain couples TRBV6-4 to TRBJ1-2; D gene uncertain. The CDR3 runs 11 residues. V was shortened by 0 bases and J by 8 bases, with 4 bases between the two germline ends. Germline CDR1 MRHNA, CDR2 SNTAGT. The CDR3 spells CASSDSRGYTF. CDR3 in DNA: TGTGCCAGCAGTGACTCGAGGGGCTACACCTTC.

This rearrangement joins TRBV4-2 to TRBJ2-3; TRBD2 aligns across 10 bases. The CDR3 is made up of 15 amino acids. V gave up 6 bases and J gave up 2 bases; unmatched junction bases: 5. Germline lookup yields CDR1 LGHNA and CDR2 YNFKEQ. The CDR3: CASSGLAATTDTQYF. CDR3 DNA: TGTGCCAGCAGTGGACTAGCGGCGACCACAGATACGCAGTATTTT.

J is TRBJ1-5 and V is TRBV7-9; 7 bases agree with TRBD1. Germline V gives CDR1 SEHNR, CDR2 FQNEAQ (reference sequence). The junction had 6 bases not matched to a gene; V was cut back by 4 bases and J by 6 bases. This CDR3 region has 14 residues. For the CDR3, the DNA is TGTGCCAGCAGCTCGACAGGGCTTCTTCAGCCCCAGCATTTT. Its translation: CASSSTGLLQPQHF.

The rearrangement links TRBV27 to TRBJ1-5; 9 bases line up with TRBD1. The CDR3 covers 15 residues. Trimming removed 6 bases from V and 5 bases from J; junction bases left unmatched: 8. Looked up from germline, CDR1 is MNHEY and CDR2 is SMNVEV (reference sequence). The CDR3 is CASRDWDRADQPQHF. In DNA form, the CDR3 reads TGTGCCAGCAGGGACTGGGACAGGGCGGATCAGCCCCAGCATTTT.

The chain joins TRBV25-1 to TRBJ1-2; 8 bases match TRBD1. Losses at the gene ends were 6 bases for V and 8 bases for J; bases not matched to a gene: 5. The CDR3 is 12 residues long. CDR1 is MGHDK, CDR2 SYGVNS, per germline. The CDR3 DNA reads TGTGCCAGCAGCCAGGGGGCTTGGGGCTACACCTTC. Protein: CASSQGAWGYTF.

V gene TRBV7-2 combines with J gene TRBJ2-3, with a tentative D call TRBD1 (6 bases). Trimming took 5 bases from V and 5 from J, leaving 11 bases between them. This CDR3 region has 13 residues. The germline V gene has CDR1 SGHTA and CDR2 FQGNSA. CDR3 sequence: CASSESGVDTQYF. In DNA, the CDR3 is TGTGCCAGCAGCGAATCAGGGGTAGATACGCAGTATTTT.

This rearrangement joins TRBV6-4 to TRBJ2-5, with 10 positions matching TRBD2. This CDR3 comprises 16 residues. The J segment lost 1 base and the V segment lost 3 bases, leaving 5 bases of the junction unmatched. Germline values: CDR1 MRHNA, CDR2 SNTAGT. The CDR3 spells CASSESSSGGQETQYF. CDR3 bases: TGTGCCAGCAGTGAATCGTCTAGCGGGGGCCAAGAGACCCAGTACTTC.

This chain joins TRBV7-3 and TRBJ2-3; 10 nucleotides align to TRBD2. This CDR3 contains 16 residues. With V trimmed by 5 bases and J by 2 bases, 7 bases remained unmatched. From germline, CDR1 is SGHTA and CDR2 FQGTGA. As DNA, the CDR3 is TGTGCCAGCAGCCCTATAGCGGGAGGTCTCACAGATACGCAGTATTTT. Translating gives CASSPIAGGLTDTQYF.